What follows are 18 T cell receptor beta chains derived from one specimen sequenced in a study of Tregs in tolerant kidney transplant recipients. Recipients received nonmyeloablative bone marrow transplants from related graft donors, with transient mixed chimerism. Libraries were prepared by immunoSEQ multiplex PCR; TCRdb keeps only in-frame clonotypes and omits some of them. The sample holds around 50,000 clones, 91% seen once. The material was CD8+ T cells from blood (PBMCs), obtained 24 months after the transplant. These TCRs come from a human patient who received a combined kidney and bone marrow transplant. Some of the T cells may derive from the graft donor.

J is TRBJ1-1 and V is TRBV5-1; 8 nucleotides line up with TRBD1. The CDR3 contains 14 residues. The ends lost 5 bases at V and 8 bases at J; junction bases unmatched: 11. Germline CDR1 SGHRS, CDR2 YFSETQ. For the CDR3, the DNA is TGCGCCAGCAGATCGGACAGGGATTTATTGGAAGCTTTCTTT. This codes for CASRSDRDLLEAFF.

This clone was counted a few times. The chain employs TRBV6-1 and TRBJ2-7; 8 positions match TRBD1. Germline V gene lookup returns CDR1 MNHNS and CDR2 SASEGT. The CDR3 is 13 amino acids. V lost 11 bases, J lost 2 bases, and 8 bases stayed unmatched. The CDR3 region has the DNA TGTGCCGGAGGGACAGGTACCACCTACGAGCAGTACTTC. This sequence encodes CAGGTGTTYEQYF.

J is TRBJ2-7 and V is TRBV5-3; D is possibly TRBD2 (5 bases). TRBV5-3 counts as an open reading frame of uncertain function. Trimming removed 10 bases from V and 6 bases from J, with 20 bases in between. The CDR3 has 13 residues. The CDR3 DNA is TGTGCCGCAGTTGTGGGCGGGTTAGTCGAGCAGTACTTC. This sequence encodes CAAVVGGLVEQYF.

This rearrangement joins TRBV4-1 to TRBJ2-7, with TRBD1 matching over 7 bases. CDR3 length equals 14 residues. After removal of 1 base from V and 2 bases from J, the junction contained 2 bases not matched to a gene. Germline-derived CDR1 and CDR2 are MGHRA and YSYEKL. CDR3 protein: CASSQGDSAYEQYF. CDR3 DNA: TGCGCCAGCAGCCAAGGGGACAGTGCCTACGAGCAGTACTTC.

This chain joins TRBV19 and TRBJ1-5; D perhaps matches TRBD1 (6 bases). CDR3 size: 14 residues. The V end lost 7 bases, the J end lost 5 bases, and 15 bases lay between the germline ends. Germline lookup yields CDR1 LNHDA and CDR2 SQIVND (reference sequence). The CDR3 DNA is TGTGCCAGTACCTCCTGGGGGCAAGATCAGCCCCAGCATTTT. Translated, it gives CASTSWGQDQPQHF.

The chain has TRBV7-6 and TRBJ2-5, with 12 bases aligning to TRBD2. CDR1 and CDR2 (germline): SGHVS, FNYEAQ. Germline trimming cut 1 base from V and 4 bases from J; bases unmatched to any gene: 4. The CDR3 extends over 16 amino acids. The DNA of the CDR3 is TGTGCCAGCAGCTTAGGACTAGCGGGAGCAAGAGAGACCCAGTACTTC. Protein product: CASSLGLAGARETQYF.

This rearrangement joins TRBV29-1 to TRBJ2-1; TRBD2 matches 8 bases. The germline V gene encodes CDR1 SQVTM and CDR2 ANQGSEA. CDR3 length: 16 residues. Losses at the gene ends were 2 bases for V and 8 bases for J; bases not matched to a gene: 14. The CDR3 nucleotides are TGCAGCGTTGAATATGCCAGCGGGAGTTTAGCCGATGAGCAGTTCTTC. It encodes CSVEYASGSLADEQFF.

DNA of the CDR3: TGTGCCAGTACCGTGACAGGGGGTGGCGGGGAGCTGTTTTTT. Its translation is CASTVTGGGGELFF. This chain joins TRBV19 and TRBJ2-2; the match to TRBD1 covers 9 bases. The CDR3 runs to 14 residues. Germline V gene data show CDR1 as LNHDA and CDR2 as SQIVND (reference sequence). J gave up 7 bases and V 7 bases, and 7 bases lay outside the gene matches.

The chain recombines TRBV30 with TRBJ2-7; no firm D call. V was cut by 2 bases and J by 3 bases, with 5 bases left in between. The germline gives CDR1 GTSNPN, CDR2 SVGIG (reference sequence). The CDR3 consists of 11 residues. The CDR3 bases are TGTGCCTGGAGTTTAAACTACGAGCAGTACTTC. Its protein is CAWSLNYEQYF.

V usage is TRBV4-2 and J usage is TRBJ1-4, with unresolved D. The germline CDR1 and CDR2 sequences are LGHNA and YNFKEQ. The V and J ends lost 0 bases and 4 bases respectively, with 9 bases between them. CDR3 length: 15 amino acids. CDR3 coding DNA: TGTGCCAGCAGCCAAGAACGAGTTCATAATGAAAAACTGTTTTTT. As protein: CASSQERVHNEKLFF.

The J gene is TRBJ2-1, the V gene TRBV14; D might be TRBD2 (5 bases). The CDR3 length is 13 residues. V lost 3 bases and J 9 bases, leaving 12 bases between the germline ends. CDR1 and CDR2 from the germline V gene are SGHDN and FVKESK. CDR3 DNA: TGTGCCAGCAGCCACCAGAGGGCCGGTGAGCAGTTCTTC. This sequence encodes CASSHQRAGEQFF.

This chain joins TRBV7-3 and TRBJ1-1; D is perhaps TRBD1 (5 bases). The CDR3 contains 16 residues. Germline V CDR1 and CDR2: SGHTA, FQGTGA. V lost 2 bases and J 5 bases, leaving 18 bases between the germline ends. The CDR3 DNA sequence: TGTGCCAGCAGCTTAGTGGGTAGGGGAGGAGTGACTGAAGCTTTCTTT. Its translation is CASSLVGRGGVTEAFF.

This clone appeared once. This chain links TRBV5-1 with TRBJ2-7, with D possibly TRBD2 on 5 matching bases. Trimming stripped 0 bases from V and 0 bases from J, with 13 bases between. Germline assignment: CDR1 SGHRS and CDR2 YFSETQ. The CDR3 totals 16 residues. The CDR3, as DNA: TGCGCCAGCAGCTTGGTACAGCGGAGAAGCTCCTACGAGCAGTACTTC. This codes for CASSLVQRRSSYEQYF.

The J gene is TRBJ2-1, the V gene TRBV11-2; D is unclear. V lost 1 base, J lost 8 bases, and 6 bases lay in between. Per the germline V gene, CDR1 is SGHAT and CDR2 is FQNNGV. The CDR3 is made up of 12 amino acids. The CDR3 protein is CASSLVPDEQFF. The CDR3 DNA reads as TGTGCCAGCAGCTTAGTTCCCGATGAGCAGTTCTTC.

The chain is built from TRBV5-4 and TRBJ2-5, with 11 bases lining up with TRBD1. The CDR3 spans 14 residues. Per germline, CDR1 SGHNT and CDR2 YYREEE (reference sequence). Trimming cost V 6 bases and J 4 bases; bases outside gene matches: 5. Here the CDR3 reads CASKTGTGGETQYF. CDR3 DNA sequence: TGTGCCAGCAAGACCGGGACAGGGGGAGAGACCCAGTACTTC.

This chain uses TRBV5-5 with TRBJ2-7; possible D gene TRBD1, 5 bases. V was trimmed by 6 bases and J by 3 bases, leaving 13 bases between them. CDR1 SGHKS and CDR2 YYEKEE come from the germline V gene (reference sequence). CDR3 length equals 13 residues. The CDR3 coding sequence is TGTGCCAGCACCGGCCGTCAGGGCTACGAGCAGTACTTC. Its protein product is CASTGRQGYEQYF.

The chain uses TRBV20-1 and TRBJ2-7, with a weak D call TRBD1 (7 bases). The V gene lost 7 bases and the J gene lost 9 bases, with 16 bases spanning the gap. Germline V lookup: CDR1 DFQATT, CDR2 SNEGSKA (reference sequence). This CDR3 comprises 11 residues. This CDR3 is CSVPEGAGQYF. The CDR3 nucleotides are TGCAGTGTCCCGGAGGGGGCTGGGCAGTACTTC.

The V call is TRBV12-5, the J call TRBJ2-1; TRBD2 might be the D (5 bases). With 7 bases removed from V and 9 bases from J, the gap between germline ends came to 13 bases. Germline loops: CDR1 LGHNT, CDR2 FRNRAP. The CDR3 runs to 12 residues. The CDR3 DNA follows: TGTGCTAGTGAGTGGTTGGAGGCTGAGCAGTTCTTC. This codes for CASEWLEAEQFF. Together with reference TRBV12-5 and TRBJ2-1, the CDR3 gives the full variable domain: DARVTQTPRHKVTEMGQEVTMRCQPILGHNTVFWYRQTMMQGLELLAYFRNRAPLDDSGMPKDRFSAEMPDATLATLKIQPSEPRDSAVYFCASEWLEAEQFFGPGTRLTVL.